The rows below give T cell receptor beta chains drawn from one sample of a study of blood T cells in healthy people across ages. A single record per CDR3 protein comes from TCRdb applying MiXCR to the 5' RACE reads. This repertoire shows more than 650,000 distinct CDR3 sequences, approximately 21% found once; its top ten account for approximately 20%. The sample taken for sequencing was blood. The receptors derive from a man between 65 and 85 years old in good health. The CDR3 runs from the conserved cysteine through the conserved F or W. The order of the fields is J gene, D gene, clone size, CDR3 length, V gene, CDR3 DNA, CDR3 protein. The D gene is left open where the match is weak. Clone sizes are given selectively: once, few, many, or a class where the clone is expanded.

>TRBJ2-1|-|few|15|TRBV6-1
TGTGCCAGCAGGAGCTCGTGGATAGCGGACAATGAGCAGTTCTTC
CASRSSWIADNEQFF
>TRBJ2-1|-|few|15|TRBV12-3/TRBV12-4
TGTGCCAGCAGTTTAGACAGGTTACGGGGGAATGAGCAGTTCTTC
CASSLDRLRGNEQFF
>TRBJ1-2|-|-|14|TRBV10-2
TGCGCCAGCACCGAAGGGGGAAATGCGTATGGCTACACCTTC
CASTEGGNAYGYTF
>TRBJ2-3|-|once|12|TRBV6-2/TRBV6-3
TGTGCCAGCAGGCGTCTAGGGATTACGCAGTATTTT
CASRRLGITQYF
>TRBJ2-3|TRBD2|-|17|TRBV20-1
TGCAGTGCTAGAGGACTCGGGACTAGCGGGAGAACAGATACGCAGTATTTT
CSARGLGTSGRTDTQYF
>TRBJ1-2|-|few|14|TRBV6-2/TRBV6-3
TGTGCCAGCAGTTACTCGTACAGGTTCTATGGCTACACCTTC
CASSYSYRFYGYTF
>TRBJ1-2|-|few|12|TRBV28
TGTGCCAGCAAGACTTACGGCTATGGCTACACCTTC
CASKTYGYGYTF
>TRBJ1-2|TRBD1|many|14|TRBV29-1
TGCAGCGTTGAAAAGGGACAGGGTATCTATGGCTACACCTTC
CSVEKGQGIYGYTF
>TRBJ2-5|-|few|14|TRBV29-1
TGCAGCGCCTACAGGGGAAGCGGGCAAGAGACCCAGTACTTC
CSAYRGSGQETQYF
>TRBJ2-1|-|few|15|TRBV3-1
TGTGCCAGCAGCCAAGGGTTTCTTAGCGGCTATGAGCAGTTCTTC
CASSQGFLSGYEQFF
>TRBJ1-4|TRBD1|-|15|TRBV5-1
TGCGCCAGCAGCTCCCCAGGGGGCGTGGGAGAAAAACTGTTTTTT
CASSSPGGVGEKLFF
>TRBJ1-4|-|few|14|TRBV28
TGTGCCAGCACCTCTGACCCCTGGGGTGAAAAACTGTTTTTT
CASTSDPWGEKLFF
>TRBJ2-1|-|few|13|TRBV4-3
TGCGCCAGCAGCCAAGTCCCGAGGGATGAGCAGTTCTTC
CASSQVPRDEQFF
>TRBJ2-3|-|-|14|TRBV6-6
TGTGCCAGCATCGAAAGCGGGAGCACAGATACGCAGTATTTT
CASIESGSTDTQYF
>TRBJ2-5|-|few|13|TRBV18
TGTGCCAGCTCACCACAGCTTGGAGAGACCCAGTACTTC
CASSPQLGETQYF
>TRBJ2-7|TRBD1|few|14|TRBV12-3/TRBV12-4
TGTGCCAGCACCCCCGGGACAGCCGCCTACGGGCAGTACTTC
CASTPGTAAYGQYF
>TRBJ2-4|TRBD2|few|13|TRBV7-2
TGTGCCAGCAGCCCCCTGACTAGCGGGGGAAGGGACTTC
CASSPLTSGGRDF
>TRBJ2-3|TRBD1|few|13|TRBV20-1
TGCAGTGCCACCGGGACAGGGACAGATACGCAGTATTTT
CSATGTGTDTQYF
>TRBJ2-5|TRBD1|few|14|TRBV28
TGTGCCAGCTCGGACAGGGGGCCCGCAGAGACCCAGTACTTC
CASSDRGPAETQYF
>TRBJ2-4|-|few|16|TRBV20-1
TGCAGTGCTAGACAACGGACCCCAGTAGCCAAAAACATTCAGTACTTC
CSARQRTPVAKNIQYF
>TRBJ1-1|-|few|13|TRBV12-5
TGTGCTAGTGGTTTCCTGGGGGACACTGAAGCTTTCTTT
CASGFLGDTEAFF
>TRBJ2-1|TRBD2|-|16|TRBV4-1
TGCGCCAGCAGCCAAGATAATAGCGGGGGGGTCAATGAGCAGTTCTTC
CASSQDNSGGVNEQFF
>TRBJ1-4|-|-|17|TRBV28
TGTGCCAGCAGTTTGGTATACCAGGGGACCACAAATGAAAAACTGTTTTTT
CASSLVYQGTTNEKLFF
>TRBJ2-2|-|-|13|TRBV12-3/TRBV12-4
TGTGCCAGCAGCCAACAGTACGCCGGGGAGCTGTTTTTT
CASSQQYAGELFF
>TRBJ2-5|-|-|16|TRBV5-1
TGCGCCAGCAGCTTGGATGGACAGCTCACAATGGAGACCCAGTACTTC
CASSLDGQLTMETQYF
>TRBJ2-5|-|few|14|TRBV5-1
TGCGCCAGCAGCGCCACCGGGGCACCAGAGACCCAGTACTTC
CASSATGAPETQYF
>TRBJ2-3|-|-|14|TRBV11-2
TGTGCCAGCAGCCCCCGGCGGGGTGTAGATACGCAGTATTTT
CASSPRRGVDTQYF